Listed below are T cell receptor beta chains from one sample, sequenced in a study of T cell changes during pregnancy in multiple sclerosis. Only in-frame clones appear in the TCRdb table, and some are missing; sequencing was by immunoSEQ multiplex PCR. Here the sample spans 40,000 to 60,000 clones, 85% to 95% being singletons. The source was CD4+ T cells from peripheral blood mononuclear cells, collected in the third trimester of pregnancy. These TCRs come from a female donor with multiple sclerosis, enrolled in a pregnancy study. CDR3s include the opening cysteine and the closing phenylalanine or tryptophan. Fields, in order: D gene, J gene, V gene, clone size, CDR3 protein, CDR3 DNA. A D gene is named only where the DNA matches it firmly. Some rows mark clone size as missing; the rest say once, few, many or name a class of expanded clone.

.	TRBJ1-5	TRBV19	.	CASSPGQSSNQPQHF	TGTGCCAGTAGTCCAGGACAGAGTAGCAATCAGCCCCAGCATTTT
TRBD2	TRBJ2-7	TRBV7-2	once	CASSLATIAGEGYEQYF	TGTGCCAGCAGCTTAGCGACCATAGCGGGAGAAGGCTACGAGCAGTACTTC
TRBD1	TRBJ2-2	TRBV19	.	CASIRTGGNGELFF	TGTGCCAGTATAAGAACAGGGGGCAACGGGGAGCTGTTTTTT
TRBD2	TRBJ2-7	TRBV27	.	CASSLLVAGTYEQYF	TGTGCCAGCAGTTTATTAGTAGCGGGAACCTACGAGCAGTACTTC
.	TRBJ2-1	TRBV14	.	CASSHVHGRANVEQFF	TGTGCCAGCAGCCACGTTCACGGCAGGGCAAACGTTGAGCAGTTCTTC
.	TRBJ2-1	TRBV29-1	.	CSVQFTYNEQFF	TGCAGCGTTCAGTTTACCTACAATGAGCAGTTCTTC
.	TRBJ1-1	TRBV30	.	CAWSGRNTEAFF	TGTGCCTGGAGTGGCAGGAACACTGAAGCTTTCTTT
.	TRBJ2-7	TRBV30	.	CAWSVNQGPYEQYF	TGTGCCTGGAGTGTCAACCAGGGTCCCTACGAGCAGTACTTC
.	TRBJ2-5	TRBV28	.	CASSDLYRETQYF	TGTGCCAGCAGTGACCTATACAGGGAGACCCAGTACTTC
.	TRBJ2-5	TRBV19	.	CASSIGGNQETQYF	TGTGCCAGTAGTATAGGAGGGAACCAAGAGACCCAGTACTTC
TRBD2	TRBJ2-2	TRBV7-2	.	CASSLGSGTANTGELFF	TGTGCCAGCAGCTTAGGCAGCGGGACCGCGAACACCGGGGAGCTGTTTTTT
.	TRBJ1-3	TRBV5-1	.	CASSRTGSSGNTIYF	TGCGCCAGCAGCCGGACGGGGAGCTCTGGAAACACCATATATTTT
TRBD2	TRBJ2-1	TRBV2	.	CASSWGLAQNNEQFF	TGTGCCAGCAGTTGGGGACTAGCGCAAAACAATGAGCAGTTCTTC
.	TRBJ1-5	TRBV5-4	.	CASTLRGFYSNQPQHF	TGTGCCAGCACTCTTAGGGGGTTTTATAGCAATCAGCCCCAGCATTTT
.	TRBJ2-7	TRBV6-6	once	CASSPPTASYEQYF	TGTGCCAGCTCCCCCCCGACAGCCTCCTACGAGCAGTACTTC
TRBD2	TRBJ2-1	TRBV9	.	CASSEGLAGVREQFF	TGTGCCAGCAGCGAGGGACTAGCGGGAGTTCGTGAGCAGTTCTTC
.	TRBJ2-7	TRBV29-1	.	CSVAITDYEQYF	TGCAGCGTTGCCATCACAGATTACGAGCAGTACTTC
TRBD1	TRBJ2-3	TRBV4-1	.	CASSRQGWDTQYF	TGCGCCAGCAGCCGACAGGGGTGGGATACGCAGTATTTT
TRBD1	TRBJ1-1	TRBV18	.	CASSPGQGANTEAFF	TGTGCCAGCTCACCAGGACAGGGGGCGAACACTGAAGCTTTCTTT
.	TRBJ1-5	TRBV28	.	CASSFLEGGTQPQHF	TGTGCCAGCAGCTTTCTAGAGGGGGGGACTCAGCCCCAGCATTTT
TRBD1	TRBJ2-7	TRBV18	.	CASSRDRGNYEQYF	TGTGCCAGCTCACGGGACAGGGGGAACTACGAGCAGTACTTC
.	TRBJ2-7	TRBV7-3	.	CASSLGGSGEQYF	TGTGCCAGCAGCTTAGGGGGGTCCGGAGAGCAGTACTTC
.	TRBJ2-7	TRBV28	.	CASSLAISYYEQYF	TGTGCCAGCAGTTTAGCTATAAGTTATTACGAGCAGTACTTC
.	TRBJ1-4	TRBV6-5	.	CASSYGRMGEKLFF	TGTGCCAGCAGTTACGGCAGGATGGGTGAAAAACTGTTTTTT
TRBD1	TRBJ1-5	TRBV19	.	CASSIFSRGSNQPQHF	TGTGCCAGTAGTATTTTCAGCAGGGGGAGCAATCAGCCCCAGCATTTT
.	TRBJ2-7	TRBV28	.	CASSFSRGRYEQYF	TGTGCCAGCAGTTTTTCCAGGGGGAGGTACGAGCAGTACTTC
.	TRBJ2-5	TRBV4-2	.	CASSPTTMYQETQYF	TGTGCCAGCAGCCCGACGACTATGTACCAAGAGACCCAGTACTTC
.	TRBJ1-3	TRBV5-4	.	CATTPREASGNTIYF	TGTGCCACTACTCCGCGAGAAGCCTCTGGAAACACCATATATTTT
TRBD1	TRBJ1-5	TRBV5-8	.	CASSLGTGGRQPQHF	TGTGCCAGCAGCTTGGGAACAGGGGGCCGACAGCCCCAGCATTTT
TRBD2	TRBJ2-7	TRBV9	once	CASERQAGGPGGIYEQYF	TGTGCCAGCGAGCGTCAGGCGGGAGGGCCCGGTGGGATCTACGAGCAGTACTTC
.	TRBJ2-7	TRBV5-1	.	CASRLDFGKVCF	TGCGCCAGCAGATTGGATTTCGGGAAGGTGTGCTTC
.	TRBJ1-3	TRBV5-1	.	CASTDSSSGNTIYF	TGCGCCAGCACGGACAGTTCCTCTGGAAACACCATATATTTT
.	TRBJ1-5	TRBV28	.	CASSYLPQPQHF	TGTGCCAGCAGTTATCTCCCCCAGCCCCAGCATTTT
.	TRBJ1-1	TRBV5-1	.	CASSLVGRMNTEAFF	TGCGCCAGCAGCTTGGTTGGGAGGATGAACACTGAAGCTTTCTTT
TRBD2	TRBJ2-1	TRBV5-1	.	CASSTGLAEANEQFF	TGCGCCAGCAGCACGGGACTAGCGGAAGCCAATGAGCAGTTCTTC
TRBD1	TRBJ1-5	TRBV2	.	CASSTGTELREPQHF	TGTGCCAGCAGTACCGGGACAGAGCTTCGGGAGCCCCAGCATTTT
.	TRBJ2-7	TRBV28	.	CASSHPRRGGGEQYF	TGTGCCAGCAGCCATCCGAGGAGGGGGGGAGGCGAGCAGTACTTC
TRBD2	TRBJ2-7	TRBV5-1	.	CASSMTSGSYEQYF	TGCGCCAGCAGCATGACTAGCGGGAGCTACGAGCAGTACTTC
TRBD1	TRBJ2-7	TRBV27	once	CASRGQGVLLGDEEQYF	TGTGCCAGCAGAGGACAGGGGGTTCTCCTTGGTGATGAAGAGCAGTACTTC
.	TRBJ2-2	TRBV9	.	CASSVDPLRELFF	TGTGCCAGCAGCGTAGATCCTCTCCGGGAGCTGTTTTTT
TRBD1	TRBJ2-7	TRBV7-6	.	CASSLVGGQGAYEQYF	TGTGCCAGCAGCTTAGTAGGAGGACAGGGGGCCTACGAGCAGTACTTC
.	TRBJ1-3	TRBV28	once	CASSSDLIGNTIYF	TGTGCCAGCAGTAGCGACCTAATTGGAAACACCATATATTTT
.	TRBJ1-4	TRBV15	.	CATSHKPTNEKLFF	TGTGCCACCAGTCACAAACCAACTAATGAAAAACTGTTTTTT
.	TRBJ1-3	TRBV4-1	once	CASSQYGLLLSGNTIYF	TGCGCCAGCAGCCAGTACGGACTGTTACTCTCTGGAAACACCATATATTTT
.	TRBJ1-5	TRBV5-6	.	CASSLHLTYQPQHF	TGTGCCAGCAGCTTACATCTTACCTATCAGCCCCAGCATTTT
TRBD2	TRBJ2-7	TRBV19	.	CASSIAGGVYEQYF	TGTGCCAGTAGTATAGCGGGAGGGGTCTACGAGCAGTACTTC
.	TRBJ1-3	TRBV6-5	.	CASSYGTNGNTIYF	TGTGCCAGCAGTTACGGGACAAATGGAAACACCATATATTTT
TRBD2	TRBJ2-5	TRBV27	.	CASSALAGGPLETQYF	TGTGCCAGCAGTGCCTTAGCGGGAGGGCCCTTGGAGACCCAGTACTTC
.	TRBJ1-5	TRBV28	.	CASSQTGAGNQPQHF	TGTGCCAGCAGTCAGACTGGGGCGGGCAATCAGCCCCAGCATTTT
TRBD2	TRBJ2-1	TRBV6-1	.	CASSALAGRSSDEQFF	TGTGCCAGCAGTGCCCTAGCGGGGCGCTCGTCGGATGAGCAGTTCTTC
TRBD2	TRBJ2-1	TRBV7-2	.	CASSATSGSGGNEQFF	TGTGCCAGCAGCGCCACTAGCGGGAGTGGCGGCAATGAGCAGTTCTTC
TRBD2	TRBJ2-1	TRBV29-1	.	CSVGTSGFYNEQFF	TGCAGCGTGGGGACTAGCGGATTCTACAATGAGCAGTTCTTC
TRBD2	TRBJ2-1	TRBV7-9	.	CASSPTSVYEQFF	TGTGCCAGCAGCCCGACTAGCGTCTATGAGCAGTTCTTC
.	TRBJ1-5	TRBV7-2	.	CASSLERYSNQPQHF	TGTGCCAGCAGCTTAGAACGGTATAGCAATCAGCCCCAGCATTTT
TRBD2	TRBJ2-1	TRBV9	.	CASTRSVPGLAGSVEQFF	TGTGCCAGCACAAGGAGTGTCCCGGGACTAGCGGGTTCAGTTGAGCAGTTCTTC
TRBD1	TRBJ2-5	TRBV2	.	CASSERQGLGQYF	TGTGCCAGCAGTGAGAGACAGGGGTTGGGCCAGTACTTC
.	TRBJ1-1	TRBV20-1	once	CSAQQDSEAFF	TGCAGTGCTCAACAGGATTCTGAAGCTTTCTTT